The 15 T cell receptor beta chains listed next were all sequenced from one sample in a study of cytomegalovirus exposure and HLA in healthy donors. The PCR contained 60 Vbeta and 13 Jbeta primers. Sequencing used immunoSEQ multiplex PCR; TCRdb keeps in-frame clones, though not all of them. The sample has some 130,000 clones, roughly four fifths seen once. Sequencing was done on a sample of PBMCs. These TCRs come from a boy between 5 and 17 years old in good health and CMV-seronegative.

The chain recombines TRBV30 with TRBJ1-2; tentatively, D is TRBD1 (5 bases). V lost 0 bases, J lost 0 bases, and 11 bases lay in between. Germline assignment: CDR1 GTSNPN and CDR2 SVGIG (reference sequence). The CDR3 consists of 15 residues. The CDR3 is CAWSVRRGTNYGYTF. CDR3 nucleotide sequence: TGTGCCTGGAGTGTACGTAGGGGAACTAACTATGGCTACACCTTC.

Only one count was recorded for this clone. CDR3 region: CASINRVGTEAFF. In DNA form, the CDR3 reads TGTGCCAGCATAAACAGGGTTGGCACTGAAGCTTTCTTT. This sequence joins TRBV6-6 and TRBJ1-1; TRBD1 might be the D (6 bases). Deletions cut 7 bases from V and 4 bases from J, with 13 bases between. The CDR3 extends over 13 amino acids. The germline V gene encodes CDR1 MNHNY and CDR2 SVGAGI (reference sequence).

This clone has a handful of counts. CDR3 sequence reads: CASSQGGTGSEKLFF. The CDR3 DNA sequence: TGCGCCAGCAGCCAAGGGGGGACAGGGAGTGAAAAACTGTTTTTT. The chain employs TRBV4-1 and TRBJ1-4; TRBD1 aligns across 9 bases. The germline V gene encodes CDR1 MGHRA and CDR2 YSYEKL. With 1 base clipped from V and 7 bases from J, the junction kept 4 bases outside the gene matches. CDR3 size: 15 residues.

The chain combines TRBV25-1 with TRBJ2-2; maybe TRBD1 (5 bases). CDR1 and CDR2 from the germline V gene are MGHDK and SYGVNS. V shed 1 base and J shed 1 base, with 16 bases lying between them. The CDR3 is 18 amino acids. The CDR3, as DNA: TGTGCCAGCAGTGAATCCCCCGGGCAGGGCCTGAACACCGGGGAGCTGTTTTTT. Its protein is CASSESPGQGLNTGELFF.

The chain couples TRBV5-4 to TRBJ2-5, with 14 positions matching TRBD2. Germline V gene data show CDR1 as SGHNT and CDR2 as YYREEE (reference sequence). The CDR3 covers 17 residues. V gave up 3 bases and J gave up 2 bases; unmatched junction bases: 6. The CDR3 protein is CASSYPGLAGAQETQYF. CDR3 DNA sequence: TGTGCCAGCAGCTATCCGGGACTAGCGGGAGCGCAAGAGACCCAGTACTTC. Filled out from reference TRBV5-4 and TRBJ2-5, the complete variable domain reads ETGVTQSPTHLIKTRGQQVTLRCSSQSGHNTVSWYQQALGQGPQFIFQYYREEENGRGNFPPRFSGLQFPNYSSELNVNALELDDSALYLCASSYPGLAGAQETQYFGPGTRLLVL.

This chain links TRBV28 with TRBJ1-2, with a weak D call TRBD1 (5 bases). Deletions cut 3 bases from V and 4 bases from J, with 12 bases between. This CDR3 has 14 residues. Germline loops: CDR1 MDHEN, CDR2 SYDVKM. The CDR3 DNA is TGTGCCAGCAGTTTGGGGCAGGGCTCCTATGGCTACACCTTC. It yields the protein CASSLGQGSYGYTF.

The J gene is TRBJ2-7, the V gene TRBV9; 8 positions match TRBD2. This CDR3 region has 16 residues. V lost 2 bases and J lost 7; bases outside the gene matches: 14. Germline V lookup: CDR1 SGDLS, CDR2 YYNGEE. CDR3 nucleotides: TGTGCCAGCAGCGTTTTCCCCCCCCCGGGAGGGAAAGAGCAGTACTTC. It translates to CASSVFPPPGGKEQYF.

The CDR3: CASSLAGGNTGELFF. The DNA for the CDR3 is TGTGCCAGCAGCTTAGCGGGAGGGAACACCGGGGAGCTGTTTTTT. V and J are TRBV7-8 and TRBJ2-2, with TRBD2 as a possible D gene (6 bases). Germline loops: CDR1 SGHVS, CDR2 FQNEAQ. Trimming took off 0 bases at V and 1 base at J, with 6 bases between the two ends. CDR3 length: 15 amino acids.

As concerns this clone: A read error may produce the germline difference seen at one junction end. This same CDR3 is encoded by further DNA sequences in the sample. CDR3 residues: CASSSLGTHYEQYF. The CDR3 region has the DNA TGTGCCAGTAGTTCGCTTGGGACACACTACGAACAGTACTTC. The gene calls are TRBV19 and TRBJ2-7; D possibly corresponds to TRBD1 (6 bases). This CDR3 has 14 residues. Per the germline V gene, CDR1 is LNHDA and CDR2 is SQIVND (reference sequence).

The chain recombines TRBV2 with TRBJ1-5, with TRBD1 matching 10 bases. CDR1 and CDR2 (germline): SNHLY, FYNNEI. The CDR3 is made up of 15 amino acids. Germline trimming cut 6 bases from V and 5 bases from J; bases unmatched to any gene: 7. CDR3 region: CASRATGGLDQPQHF. The CDR3 DNA follows: TGTGCCAGCAGAGCGACAGGGGGCCTGGATCAGCCCCAGCATTTT.

Of note for this clone: The junction departs from the called germline gene at one end, perhaps through a read error. The V gene is TRBV30, the J gene TRBJ2-4; 10 nucleotides line up with TRBD1. Germline CDR1 and CDR2: GTSNPN and SVGIG (reference sequence). This CDR3 contains 14 residues. Here the CDR3 reads CARRDRGSKNIQYF. CDR3 coding DNA: TGTGCCCGGAGGGACAGGGGTTCCAAAAACATTCAGTACTTC.

The sample holds one count of this clone. This chain links TRBV6-5 with TRBJ1-5; 11 nucleotides match TRBD1. Trimming cost V 5 bases and J 6 bases; bases outside gene matches: 3. The CDR3 contains 14 residues. Germline V gives CDR1 MNHEY, CDR2 SVGAGI. The CDR3 bases are TGTGCCAGCAGTCGGGACAGGGGGGCTCAGCCCCAGCATTTT. Amino acid sequence: CASSRDRGAQPQHF.

In its sample, this clone was seen once. This chain connects TRBV9 to TRBJ2-3; TRBD2 might be the D (5 bases). Germline CDR1 reads SGDLS; CDR2 reads YYNGEE. The V gene lost 3 bases and the J gene lost 5 bases, with 13 bases spanning the gap. The length of the CDR3 is 14 residues. Written as DNA, the CDR3 is TGTGCCAGCAGCGGGACTTTGGTGGGAGATACGCAGTATTTT. It codes for CASSGTLVGDTQYF.

This chain joins TRBV27 and TRBJ2-1, with D tentatively TRBD2 (5 bases). Trimming took 3 bases from V and 7 from J, leaving 13 bases between them. The germline gives CDR1 MNHEY, CDR2 SMNVEV (reference sequence). CDR3 size: 14 residues. The CDR3 here is CASSFSGLENEQFF. The CDR3 DNA follows: TGTGCCAGCAGTTTCTCCGGACTGGAAAATGAGCAGTTCTTC.

The chain joins TRBV9 to TRBJ1-1; TRBD1 is a possible D gene (5 bases). Germline CDR1 reads SGDLS; CDR2 reads YYNGEE. V gave up 0 bases and J gave up 5 bases, with 8 bases separating them. The CDR3 loop spans 13 amino acids. CDR3 residues: CASSVGRGTEAFF. In nucleotides, the CDR3 is TGTGCCAGCAGCGTAGGTCGGGGGACTGAAGCTTTCTTT.